These T cell receptor beta chains were read from a single sample in a study of metastatic and nonmetastatic thyroid tumors. TCRdb reanalyzed the PCR reads via MiXCR. The profile shows about 20,000 clones, 36% of them singletons. Input material: tumor tissue. The receptors here all came from a female donor with papillary thyroid cancer or a benign thyroid nodule (not recorded which). Some clones in this sample may be carry-over from other donors' samples. CDR3s include the opening cysteine and the closing phenylalanine or tryptophan. A D gene is named only where the DNA matches it firmly. Size tells how often a clone was seen (once, few, many) or the class of an expanded clone, and some rows leave it out.

abundance: -; j_gene: TRBJ2-2; v_gene: TRBV11-2; d_gene: -; CDR3nt: TGTGCCAGCAGCTTAGAGGCGGGAACCGGGGAGCTGTTTTTT; CDR3aa: CASSLEAGTGELFF
abundance: -; j_gene: TRBJ2-7; v_gene: TRBV28; d_gene: TRBD1; CDR3nt: TGTGCCATCCAGGCAGGGGGCCCAATTGGCGAGCAGTACTTC; CDR3aa: CAIQAGGPIGEQYF
abundance: -; j_gene: TRBJ2-2; v_gene: TRBV4-2; d_gene: -; CDR3nt: TGTGCCAGCAGCCCTCTTGGGGGCGCGAACACCGGGGAGCTGTTTTTT; CDR3aa: CASSPLGGANTGELFF
abundance: -; j_gene: TRBJ1-5; v_gene: TRBV4-2; d_gene: -; CDR3nt: TGTGCCAGCAGCCAGACCGTTGGAGGCAGGAGGGGGCCCCAGCATTTT; CDR3aa: CASSQTVGGRRGPQHF
abundance: -; j_gene: TRBJ1-2; v_gene: TRBV14; d_gene: TRBD1; CDR3nt: TGTGCCAGCAGCCAACTGGGACTACAGGGGGACTATGGCTACACCTTC; CDR3aa: CASSQLGLQGDYGYTF
abundance: -; j_gene: TRBJ2-1; v_gene: TRBV11-2; d_gene: -; CDR3nt: TGTGCCAGCAGCCCGGCGCGGGCCGAGAAGTTCTTC; CDR3aa: CASSPARAEKFF
abundance: -; j_gene: TRBJ2-7; v_gene: TRBV11-2; d_gene: TRBD2; CDR3nt: TGTGCCAGCAGCCCGGGACTAGCGACCTACGAGCAGTACTTC; CDR3aa: CASSPGLATYEQYF
abundance: large; j_gene: TRBJ2-5; v_gene: TRBV7-7; d_gene: -; CDR3nt: TGTGCTAGCAGCCTAGATAGGTCGGCAGGGAGACAAGAGACCCAGTACTTC; CDR3aa: CASSLDRSAGRQETQYF
abundance: -; j_gene: TRBJ2-7; v_gene: TRBV9; d_gene: TRBD2; CDR3nt: TGTGCCAGCAGCGTAGATGCGGGAGGGATGAGTCACGAGCAGTACTTC; CDR3aa: CASSVDAGGMSHEQYF
abundance: -; j_gene: TRBJ2-1; v_gene: TRBV7-4; d_gene: -; CDR3nt: TGTGCCAGCAGTACGATAGGGAGCTCCTACAATGAGCAGTTCTTC; CDR3aa: CASSTIGSSYNEQFF
abundance: -; j_gene: TRBJ2-2; v_gene: TRBV6-1; d_gene: -; CDR3nt: TGTGCCAGCAGTCCCAGGGGTGGGGGAACCGGGGAGCTGTTTTTT; CDR3aa: CASSPRGGGTGELFF
abundance: -; j_gene: TRBJ2-2; v_gene: TRBV11-2; d_gene: TRBD2; CDR3nt: TGTGCCTATCAGCGGGAGGTTGTCGGGGAGCTGTTTTTT; CDR3aa: CAYQREVVGELFF
abundance: -; j_gene: TRBJ1-1; v_gene: TRBV30; d_gene: -; CDR3nt: TGTGCCTGGAGTGTAAAGACTGAAGCTTTCTTT; CDR3aa: CAWSVKTEAFF
abundance: -; j_gene: TRBJ2-1; v_gene: TRBV20-1; d_gene: TRBD2; CDR3nt: TGCAGTGTCCCGACTAGCGGGAGCTACAATGAGCAGTTCTTC; CDR3aa: CSVPTSGSYNEQFF
abundance: -; j_gene: TRBJ2-7; v_gene: TRBV6-5; d_gene: -; CDR3nt: TGTGCCAGCAGTTACTCGCTGTCTCACAGGGTCACTGAGCAGTACTTC; CDR3aa: CASSYSLSHRVTEQYF
abundance: few; j_gene: TRBJ2-2; v_gene: TRBV2; d_gene: -; CDR3nt: TGTGCCAGCACCGTGGGGGTGGGCGGTACCGGGGAGCTGTTTTTT; CDR3aa: CASTVGVGGTGELFF
abundance: few; j_gene: TRBJ1-3; v_gene: TRBV6-1; d_gene: -; CDR3nt: TGTGCCAGCAGCCCAGACAGAGCTACTGGAAACACCATATATTTT; CDR3aa: CASSPDRATGNTIYF
abundance: -; j_gene: TRBJ2-1; v_gene: TRBV2; d_gene: TRBD1; CDR3nt: TGTGCCAGCAGTGAGGGACAGGGAGCCTACAATGAGCAGTTCTTC; CDR3aa: CASSEGQGAYNEQFF
abundance: -; j_gene: TRBJ2-7; v_gene: TRBV6-1; d_gene: -; CDR3nt: TGTGCCAGCAGCCCCAACTCCTACGAGCAGTACTTC; CDR3aa: CASSPNSYEQYF
abundance: -; j_gene: TRBJ1-6; v_gene: TRBV20-1; d_gene: -; CDR3nt: TGCAGTGGCGGAGGCTCCTATAATTCACCCCTCCACTTT; CDR3aa: CSGGGSYNSPLHF
abundance: once; j_gene: TRBJ2-7; v_gene: TRBV7-9; d_gene: -; CDR3nt: TGTGCCAGCAGCCCGGGACATTCCTACGAGCAGTACTTC; CDR3aa: CASSPGHSYEQYF
abundance: few; j_gene: TRBJ2-7; v_gene: TRBV6-1; d_gene: TRBD1; CDR3nt: TGTGCCAGCAGGGGGTGGGGACAGGGGGCCTACGAGCAGTACTTC; CDR3aa: CASRGWGQGAYEQYF